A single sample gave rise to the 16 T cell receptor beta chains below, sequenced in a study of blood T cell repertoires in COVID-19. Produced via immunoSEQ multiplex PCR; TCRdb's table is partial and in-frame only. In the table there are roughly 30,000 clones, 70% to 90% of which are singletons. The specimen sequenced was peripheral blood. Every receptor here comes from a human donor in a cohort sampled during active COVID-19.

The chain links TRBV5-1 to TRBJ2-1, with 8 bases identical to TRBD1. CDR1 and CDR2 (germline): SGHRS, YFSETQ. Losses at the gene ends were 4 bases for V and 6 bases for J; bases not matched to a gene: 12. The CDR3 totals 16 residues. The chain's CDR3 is CASSTSPGQAGNEQFF. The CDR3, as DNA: TGCGCCAGCAGCACTTCACCGGGACAGGCGGGCAATGAGCAGTTCTTC.

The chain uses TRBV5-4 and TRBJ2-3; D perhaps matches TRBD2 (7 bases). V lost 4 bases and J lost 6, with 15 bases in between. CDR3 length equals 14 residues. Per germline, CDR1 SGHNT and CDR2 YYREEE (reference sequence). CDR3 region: CASSAQGGGDTQYF. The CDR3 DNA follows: TGTGCCAGCAGCGCCCAGGGAGGGGGGGATACGCAGTATTTT.

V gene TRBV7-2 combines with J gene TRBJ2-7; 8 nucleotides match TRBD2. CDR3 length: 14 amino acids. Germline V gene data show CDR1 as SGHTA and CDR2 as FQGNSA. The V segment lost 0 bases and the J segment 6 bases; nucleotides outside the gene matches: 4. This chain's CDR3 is CASSLARGAVEQYF. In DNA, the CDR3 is TGTGCCAGCAGCTTAGCGCGGGGGGCCGTCGAGCAGTACTTC.

The CDR3 nucleotides are TGTGCCAGCCTCAGGGAAGGGACTGAAGCTTTCTTT. Translated: CASLREGTEAFF. The rearrangement links TRBV21-1 to TRBJ1-1; no DNA check was done on the table's D call, TRBD1. TRBV21-1 is a pseudogene. This CDR3 is built from 12 residues.

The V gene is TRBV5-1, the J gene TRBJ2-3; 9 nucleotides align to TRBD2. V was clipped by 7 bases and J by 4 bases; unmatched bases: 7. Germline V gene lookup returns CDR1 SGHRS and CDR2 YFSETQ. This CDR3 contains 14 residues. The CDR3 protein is CASGLAGFSDTQYF. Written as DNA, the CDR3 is TGCGCCAGCGGGCTAGCGGGATTTTCAGATACGCAGTATTTT.

CDR3 region: CASSLGTGVGDTQYF. CDR3 DNA: TGCGCCAGCAGCTTGGGGACAGGGGTGGGAGATACGCAGTATTTT. This rearrangement joins TRBV5-1 to TRBJ2-3, with TRBD1 identical over 9 bases. From germline, CDR1 is SGHRS and CDR2 YFSETQ. The CDR3 covers 15 residues. Trimming cost V 0 bases and J 5 bases; bases outside gene matches: 4.

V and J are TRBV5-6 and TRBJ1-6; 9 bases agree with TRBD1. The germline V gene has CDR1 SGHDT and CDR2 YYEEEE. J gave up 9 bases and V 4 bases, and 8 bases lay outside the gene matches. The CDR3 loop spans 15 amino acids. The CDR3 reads CASSTDRGRISPLHF. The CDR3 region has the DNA TGTGCCAGCAGCACGGACAGGGGTCGAATTTCACCCCTCCACTTT.

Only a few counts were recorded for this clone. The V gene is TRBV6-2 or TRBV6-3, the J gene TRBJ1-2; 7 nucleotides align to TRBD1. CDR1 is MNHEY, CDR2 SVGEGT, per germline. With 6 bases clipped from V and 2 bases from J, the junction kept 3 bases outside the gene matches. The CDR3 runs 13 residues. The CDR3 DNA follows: TGTGCCAGCAGCCTCAGGGGGAACTATGGCTACACCTTC. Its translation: CASSLRGNYGYTF.

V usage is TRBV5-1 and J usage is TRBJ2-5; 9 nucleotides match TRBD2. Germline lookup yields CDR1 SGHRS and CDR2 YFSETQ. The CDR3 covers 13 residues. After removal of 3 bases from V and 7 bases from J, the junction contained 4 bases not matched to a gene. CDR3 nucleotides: TGCGCCAGCAGCTGGTCGACTAGCGGGACCCAGTACTTC. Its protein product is CASSWSTSGTQYF.

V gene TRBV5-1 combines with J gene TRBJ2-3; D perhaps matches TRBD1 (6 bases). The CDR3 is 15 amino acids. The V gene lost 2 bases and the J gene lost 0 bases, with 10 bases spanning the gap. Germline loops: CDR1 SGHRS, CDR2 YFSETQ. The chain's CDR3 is CASSLGQSSTDTQYF. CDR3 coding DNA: TGCGCCAGCAGCTTAGGACAGTCTAGCACAGATACGCAGTATTTT.

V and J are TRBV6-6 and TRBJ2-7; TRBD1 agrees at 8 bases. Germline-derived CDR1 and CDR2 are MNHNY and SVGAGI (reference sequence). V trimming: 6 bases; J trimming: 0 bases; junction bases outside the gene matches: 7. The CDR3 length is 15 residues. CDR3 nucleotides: TGTGCCAGCAGCCGGGACAGGTTTTCCTCCTACGAGCAGTACTTC. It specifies CASSRDRFSSYEQYF.

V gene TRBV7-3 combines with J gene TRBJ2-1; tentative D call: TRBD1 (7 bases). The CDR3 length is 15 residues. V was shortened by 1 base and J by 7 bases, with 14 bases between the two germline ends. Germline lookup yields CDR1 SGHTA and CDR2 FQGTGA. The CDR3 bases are TGTGCCAGCAGCTTAAGGGCGGGACAGAGGAATGAGCAGTTCTTC. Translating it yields CASSLRAGQRNEQFF.

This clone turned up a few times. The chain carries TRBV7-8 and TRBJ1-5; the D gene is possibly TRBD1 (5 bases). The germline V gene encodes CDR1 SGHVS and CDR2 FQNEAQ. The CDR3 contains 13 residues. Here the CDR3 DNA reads TGTGCAGGCGGGGCAGATAGCAATCAGCCCCAGCATTTT. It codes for CAGGADSNQPQHF.

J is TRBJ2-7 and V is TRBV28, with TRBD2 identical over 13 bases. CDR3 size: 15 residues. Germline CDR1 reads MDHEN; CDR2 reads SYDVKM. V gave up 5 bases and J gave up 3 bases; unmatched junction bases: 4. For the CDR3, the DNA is TGTGCCAGCAGTCCGGGACTAGCGGGAATCTACGAGCAGTACTTC. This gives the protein CASSPGLAGIYEQYF.

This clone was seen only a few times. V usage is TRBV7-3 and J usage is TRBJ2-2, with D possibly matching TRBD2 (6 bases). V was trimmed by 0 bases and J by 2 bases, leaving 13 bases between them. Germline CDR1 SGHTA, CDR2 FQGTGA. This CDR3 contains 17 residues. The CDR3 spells CASSLTRTGLNTGELFF. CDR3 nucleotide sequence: TGTGCCAGCAGCTTAACCCGCACGGGACTCAACACCGGGGAGCTGTTTTTT.

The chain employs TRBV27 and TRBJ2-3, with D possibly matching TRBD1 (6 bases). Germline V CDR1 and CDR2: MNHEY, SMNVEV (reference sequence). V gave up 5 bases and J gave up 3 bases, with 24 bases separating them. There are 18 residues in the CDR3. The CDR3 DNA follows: TGTGCCAGCAGTATACTCACAGGGATAGGGGGTAAGACAGATACGCAGTATTTT. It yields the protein CASSILTGIGGKTDTQYF.